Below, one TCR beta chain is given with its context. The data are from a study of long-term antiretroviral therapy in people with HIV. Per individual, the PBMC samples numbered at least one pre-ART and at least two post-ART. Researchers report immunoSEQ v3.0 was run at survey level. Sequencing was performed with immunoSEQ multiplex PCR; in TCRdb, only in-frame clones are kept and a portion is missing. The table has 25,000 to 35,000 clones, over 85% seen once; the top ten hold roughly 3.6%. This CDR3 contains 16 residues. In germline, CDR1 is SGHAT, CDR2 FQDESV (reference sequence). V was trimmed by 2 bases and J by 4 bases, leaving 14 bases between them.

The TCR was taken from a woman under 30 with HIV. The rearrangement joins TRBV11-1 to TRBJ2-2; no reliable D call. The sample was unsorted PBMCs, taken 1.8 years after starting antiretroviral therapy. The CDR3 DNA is TGTGCCAGCAGCTTATCTGCCACTCGTGGCACCGGGGAGCTGTTTTTT. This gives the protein CASSLSATRGTGELFF.